This entry features one T cell receptor (beta chain) sequence. This record belongs to a study of blood T cell repertoires in COVID-19. Background on the study: The United States, Italy and Spain were the sources of the acute and convalescent COVID-19 samples. In each case, the material was cDNA or gDNA derived from T cells, B-cell-depleted T cells, or PBMCs.

Original processing notes: For nucleated cells, counts were estimated from reference gene primer amplification. Produced via immunoSEQ multiplex PCR; TCRdb's table is partial and in-frame only. The DNA was the basis for D and trimming; V, J and clone size are from that table. The sample has 230,000 or so clones, around 84% seen once. The CDR3 has 15 residues. Germline CDR1 reads SEHNR; CDR2 reads FQNEAQ (reference sequence). The junction had 4 bases not matched to a gene; V was cut back by 5 bases and J by 0 bases. Sequenced input: peripheral blood. This rearrangement joins TRBV7-9 to TRBJ1-3, with 7 bases aligning to TRBD1. The receptor was isolated from a man in his thirties or forties with active or convalescent COVID-19. CDR3 DNA sequence: TGTGCCAGCAGCCAAGACAGGGCCTCTGGAAACACCATATATTTT. Translated: CASSQDRASGNTIYF.